One and the same sample provided the 32 T cell receptor beta chains below, sequenced in a study of T cell repertoires in cytomegalovirus infection. TCRdb re-analysed the reads in MiXCR, keeping a single row per CDR3 protein. The sample records approximately 1,000,000 distinct CDR3 sequences, around a third being singletons. Their cognate antigens are unknown. The sample in question was cultured CD8+ T cells from PBMCs, obtained from culture after CMV antigen stimulation. All receptors come from a human donor in good health (CMV status not recorded). Some clones in this sample may be carry-over from other donors' samples.

The V gene is TRBV6-4, the J gene TRBJ1-5; tentative D call: TRBD1 (5 bases). Trimming stripped 7 bases from V and 0 bases from J, with 10 bases between. The CDR3 has 14 amino acids. CDR1 and CDR2 (germline): MRHNA, SNTAGT. CDR3 DNA sequence: TGTGCCAGCAAGAGACAGTCTAGCAATCAGCCCCAGCATTTT. It is translated as CASKRQSSNQPQHF.

A few counts support this clonotype. J is TRBJ2-3 and V is TRBV7-9, with a possible D match to TRBD1 (6 bases). Germline V gene lookup returns CDR1 SEHNR and CDR2 FQNEAQ (reference sequence). CDR3 length: 13 amino acids. Deletions cut 8 bases from V and 3 bases from J, with 12 bases between. The CDR3 DNA is TGTGCCAGCTCAGGGGAGCGGACAGATACGCAGTATTTT. This sequence encodes CASSGERTDTQYF.

This clonotype was counted between two and nine times. This chain links TRBV6-5 with TRBJ1-2; D ambiguous. Germline V gene data show CDR1 as MNHEY and CDR2 as SVGAGI. V was cut by 7 bases and J by 5 bases, with 14 bases left in between. The CDR3 covers 13 residues. The CDR3 DNA reads as TGTGCCAGCACCGGGGTTCCCTCTTATGGCTACACCTTC. Protein sequence: CASTGVPSYGYTF.

This clonotype was detected only a few times. The J gene is TRBJ2-3, the V gene TRBV20-1; 9 bases line up with TRBD1. CDR1 is DFQATT, CDR2 SNEGSKA, per germline (reference sequence). This CDR3 spans 14 amino acids. Unmatched junction bases numbered 6, after V lost 5 bases and J lost 3 bases. CDR3 coding DNA: TGCAGTGCTCTTAGACAGGGGGATACAGATACGCAGTATTTT. Translating gives CSALRQGDTDTQYF.

A note on this clonotype: The junction and the germline gene differ at one end; a read error may be behind it. The gene calls are TRBV10-3 and TRBJ2-1; 8 nucleotides match TRBD2. CDR3 length: 17 amino acids. CDR1 and CDR2 from the germline V gene are ENHRY and SYGVKD. CDR3 loop: CAISESASGGSNNEQFF. CDR3 bases: TGTGCCATCAGTGAGTCCGCCAGCGGGGGCTCCAACAATGAGCAGTTCTTC.

This clonotype was recorded a few times. J is TRBJ2-7 and V is TRBV7-9; the match to TRBD1 covers 9 bases. The CDR3 totals 15 residues. V lost 0 bases to trimming and J lost 4 bases; unmatched junction nucleotides: 4. Germline CDR1 and CDR2: SEHNR and FQNEAQ (reference sequence). The CDR3 DNA is TGTGCCAGCAGCTTAGCACAGGGGGCTGGATACGAGCAGTACTTC. As protein: CASSLAQGAGYEQYF.

The chain recombines TRBV19 with TRBJ2-1, with 7 nucleotides matching TRBD1. CDR3 length equals 14 residues. J gave up 4 bases and V 8 bases, and 8 bases lay outside the gene matches. CDR1 is LNHDA, CDR2 SQIVND, per germline (reference sequence). CDR3 coding DNA: TGTGCCAGTCTCGACAGGGCCGGGTACAATGAGCAGTTCTTC. Protein sequence: CASLDRAGYNEQFF.

This chain links TRBV7-9 with TRBJ1-1; D uncertain. This CDR3 comprises 14 residues. Germline CDR1 SEHNR, CDR2 FQNEAQ (reference sequence). Trimming pared 4 bases from V and 11 bases from J, leaving 20 bases between. Written as DNA, the CDR3 is TGTGCCAGCAGCTCCCCCTCTAAGCACGGCGGGGCTTTCTTT. Translation: CASSSPSKHGGAFF.

This clonotype has just a few counts. CDR3 nucleotides: TGTGCCAGCAGTCCAACAGGGCTGGGGCCCCAGCATTTT. Its translation: CASSPTGLGPQHF. The chain carries TRBV28 and TRBJ1-5, with D possibly being TRBD1 (6 bases). Trimming took 5 bases from V and 9 from J, leaving 14 bases between them. CDR3 length: 13 amino acids. Per the germline V gene, CDR1 is MDHEN and CDR2 is SYDVKM.

This clonotype was counted a few times. The CDR3 nucleotides are TGTGCCAGCAGCATCCTCCCCTTAGTCATTCAGTACTTC. Protein product: CASSILPLVIQYF. The chain carries TRBV27 and TRBJ2-4; D remains ambiguous. Trimming left V 6 bases short and J 9 bases short, with 15 bases between. The germline CDR1 and CDR2 sequences are MNHEY and SMNVEV (reference sequence). This CDR3 contains 13 residues.

The genes are TRBV12-3 or TRBV12-4 and TRBJ2-1, with TRBD2 matching 7 bases. The CDR3 runs 11 residues. V trimming: 2 bases; J trimming: 15 bases; junction bases outside the gene matches: 4. The chain's CDR3 is CASSLSGRRFF. The CDR3 region has the DNA TGTGCCAGCAGTTTATCCGGGAGGAGGTTCTTC.

In its sample, this clonotype was seen a few times. The gene calls are TRBV7-9 and TRBJ1-1, with D possibly being TRBD1 (5 bases). Trimming removed 7 bases at V and 3 bases at J, with 18 bases between. This CDR3 spans 15 amino acids. Germline CDR1 is SEHNR and CDR2 is FQNEAQ (reference sequence). The CDR3 loop is CASTLQGIGDTEAFF. In DNA, the CDR3 is TGTGCCAGCACCCTCCAGGGTATCGGGGACACTGAAGCTTTCTTT.

The chain's CDR3 is CASSVVSGGAHGELFF. The DNA of the CDR3 is TGTGCCAGCAGCGTCGTTAGCGGGGGGGCACACGGGGAGCTGTTTTTT. The V call is TRBV9, the J call TRBJ2-2, with TRBD2 matching over 11 bases. Per germline, CDR1 SGDLS and CDR2 YYNGEE. The V segment lost 2 bases and the J segment 7 bases; nucleotides outside the gene matches: 7. The CDR3 spans 16 residues.

A few counts support this clonotype. The chain employs TRBV7-9 and TRBJ2-5; TRBD1 matches 7 bases. The CDR3 is made up of 15 amino acids. With 5 bases clipped from V and 5 bases from J, the junction kept 11 bases outside the gene matches. Germline CDR1 reads SEHNR; CDR2 reads FQNEAQ (reference sequence). Here the CDR3 reads CASSPWTGFPETQYF. The CDR3 DNA reads as TGTGCCAGCAGCCCGTGGACAGGTTTCCCGGAGACCCAGTACTTC.

The sample holds a few counts of this clonotype. This chain uses TRBV12-3 or TRBV12-4 with TRBJ2-1; the D gene is possibly TRBD2 (6 bases). The germline V and J ends were trimmed by 5 bases and 8 bases, with 19 bases remaining between them. The CDR3 is 15 residues long. CDR3 amino acids: CASSVTSFPGDEQFF. DNA of the CDR3: TGTGCCAGCAGTGTTACTAGCTTCCCGGGGGATGAGCAGTTCTTC.

This clonotype was counted between two and nine times. The chain has TRBV7-6 and TRBJ1-4; D remains unclear. V lost 5 bases, J lost 3 bases, and 10 bases lay in between. The germline V gene encodes CDR1 SGHVS and CDR2 FNYEAQ. The length of the CDR3 is 14 residues. The CDR3 DNA sequence: TGTGCCAGCAGCGCCGTCGGGGCTAATGAAAAACTGTTTTTT. Its protein product is CASSAVGANEKLFF.

This chain joins TRBV28 and TRBJ2-2; 12 bases match TRBD2. The CDR3 length is 18 residues. With V trimmed by 5 bases and J by 4 bases, 11 bases remained unmatched. Germline V gene lookup returns CDR1 MDHEN and CDR2 SYDVKM. The CDR3 reads CASSPDSSGGASTGELFF. CDR3 bases: TGTGCCAGCAGTCCGGACTCTAGCGGGGGGGCCAGCACCGGGGAGCTGTTTTTT.

This clonotype was picked up a small number of times. The chain links TRBV4-1 to TRBJ2-1; 7 nucleotides line up with TRBD2. CDR3 length: 15 residues. Germline V CDR1 and CDR2: MGHRA, YSYEKL. V was clipped by 2 bases and J by 9 bases; unmatched bases: 10. The CDR3 is CASSQPSGGGVEQFF. The CDR3 nucleotides are TGCGCCAGCAGCCAACCGTCGGGAGGAGGTGTTGAGCAGTTCTTC.

This clonotype was seen a handful of times. The chain has TRBV6-5 and TRBJ1-4; D call uncertain. V lost 0 bases and J lost 10, with 15 bases in between. Germline CDR1 and CDR2: MNHEY and SVGAGI. The CDR3 consists of 15 residues. This CDR3 is CASSYSAEATVKLFF. The CDR3, as DNA: TGTGCCAGCAGTTACTCGGCGGAGGCGACTGTAAAACTGTTTTTT.

This clonotype has more than one count but fewer than ten. The V gene is TRBV12-3 or TRBV12-4, the J gene TRBJ2-7; TRBD2 might be the D (6 bases). V was trimmed by 3 bases and J by 6 bases, leaving 9 bases between them. This CDR3 has 12 residues. CDR3 bases: TGTGCCAGCAGTTTTGGGGGGACCGAGCAGTACTTC. Translating it yields CASSFGGTEQYF.

This clonotype has a count of ten or more. The genes are TRBV11-3 and TRBJ2-6, with D possibly being TRBD1 (6 bases). CDR3 length: 15 residues. CDR1 SGHNT and CDR2 YENEEA come from the germline V gene. Trimming shortened V by 8 bases and J by 0 bases, and 11 bases separated the two germline ends. CDR3 residues: CASSDRSSGANVLTF. CDR3 nucleotide sequence: TGTGCCAGCTCCGACAGGAGCTCTGGGGCCAACGTCCTGACTTTC.

The rearrangement links TRBV20-1 to TRBJ2-3; 9 bases fit TRBD2. Germline CDR1 and CDR2: DFQATT and SNEGSKA (reference sequence). CDR3 length: 17 amino acids. V gave up 0 bases and J gave up 0 bases; unmatched junction bases: 7. CDR3 in amino acids: CSARDPSGGPSTDTQYF. CDR3 DNA: TGCAGTGCTAGAGATCCGAGCGGGGGGCCCAGCACAGATACGCAGTATTTT.

Note on this clonotype: It may be a read error: a sequence one base away is much more abundant. The V gene is TRBV7-2, the J gene TRBJ2-1; 10 bases fit TRBD2. The CDR3 is made up of 17 amino acids. Germline CDR1 reads SGHTA; CDR2 reads FQGNSA. The V segment lost 3 bases and the J segment 2 bases; nucleotides outside the gene matches: 7. CDR3 residues: CASSFTSGDNAYNEQFF. The CDR3 nucleotides are TGTGCCAGCAGCTTTACTAGCGGGGACAATGCCTACAATGAGCAGTTCTTC. The full variable domain, in which reference TRBV7-2 and TRBJ2-1 provide the parts outside the CDR3, is GAGVSQSPSNKVTEKGKDVELRCDPISGHTALYWYRQSLGQGLEFLIYFQGNSAPDKSGLPSDRFSAERTGGSVSTLTIQRTQQEDSAVYLCASSFTSGDNAYNEQFFGPGTRLTVL.

This clonotype was seen a few times. The J gene is TRBJ2-3, the V gene TRBV10-3; the D gene is possibly TRBD1 (5 bases). This CDR3 has 13 amino acids. Germline lookup yields CDR1 ENHRY and CDR2 SYGVKD. Trimming shortened V by 10 bases and J by 2 bases, and 13 bases separated the two germline ends. CDR3 DNA sequence: TGTGCCACCTTACAGGCCGCCACAGATACGCAGTATTTT. Its translation: CATLQAATDTQYF.

This chain connects TRBV19 to TRBJ1-5, with D perhaps TRBD1 (5 bases). The CDR3 extends over 15 amino acids. The V gene's germline CDR1 is LNHDA and CDR2 SQIVND (reference sequence). V shed 8 bases and J shed 1 base, with 15 bases lying between them. CDR3 nucleotides: TGTGCCAGTTCCGAGGGGAGTATGAGCAATCAGCCCCAGCATTTT. Its protein is CASSEGSMSNQPQHF.

This clonotype has more than one count but fewer than ten. V is TRBV19 and J is TRBJ2-1, with TRBD2 identical over 10 bases. CDR3 length: 16 amino acids. With 4 bases clipped from V and 0 bases from J, the junction kept 3 bases outside the gene matches. In germline, CDR1 is LNHDA, CDR2 SQIVND (reference sequence). In DNA, the CDR3 is TGTGCCAGTAGTAGGGGACTAGCGAACTCCTACAATGAGCAGTTCTTC. This gives the protein CASSRGLANSYNEQFF. Complete variable domain (other parts from reference TRBV19 and TRBJ2-1): DGGITQSPKYLFRKEGQNVTLSCEQNLNHDAMYWYRQDPGQGLRLIYYSQIVNDFQKGDIAEGYSVSREKKESFPLTVTSAQKNPTAFYLCASSRGLANSYNEQFFGPGTRLTVL.

This clonotype has only a few counts. This sequence joins TRBV4-1 and TRBJ1-2; D remains unclear. V dropped 1 base and J dropped 7 bases, with 7 bases sitting between them. Germline V gene lookup returns CDR1 MGHRA and CDR2 YSYEKL. This CDR3 is 12 amino acids long. CDR3 nucleotide sequence: TGCGCCAGCAGCCAAGGGGAGGGTGGCTACACCTTC. Protein sequence: CASSQGEGGYTF.

This clonotype was counted a few times. The chain employs TRBV6-1 and TRBJ1-1, with D hard to call. The germline V gene encodes CDR1 MNHNS and CDR2 SASEGT. This CDR3 comprises 15 residues. V gave up 1 base and J gave up 5 bases, with 14 bases separating them. The chain's CDR3 is CASSEVGPGWTEAFF. CDR3 bases: TGTGCCAGCAGTGAAGTTGGGCCGGGGTGGACTGAAGCTTTCTTT.

Only one count was recorded for this clonotype. The chain carries TRBV2 and TRBJ2-5; D possibly corresponds to TRBD2 (5 bases). The CDR3 has 13 residues. Trimming shortened V by 6 bases and J by 5 bases, and 13 bases separated the two germline ends. Germline V gene lookup returns CDR1 SNHLY and CDR2 FYNNEI. CDR3: CASREDLVETQYF. For the CDR3, the DNA is TGTGCCAGCAGGGAGGACTTGGTGGAGACCCAGTACTTC.

The CDR3 region is CAISESMGSSYNEQFF. As DNA, the CDR3 is TGTGCCATCAGTGAGTCGATGGGGAGCTCCTACAATGAGCAGTTCTTC. V is TRBV10-3 and J is TRBJ2-1, with D possibly TRBD2 on 5 matching bases. Trimming stripped 0 bases from V and 0 bases from J, with 9 bases between. Germline lookup yields CDR1 ENHRY and CDR2 SYGVKD. The CDR3 loop spans 16 amino acids.

This clonotype appeared a few times. The chain links TRBV7-6 to TRBJ2-3, with 13 bases lining up with TRBD2. This CDR3 has 18 residues. Unmatched junction bases numbered 12, after V lost 4 bases and J lost 5 bases. Germline loops: CDR1 SGHVS, CDR2 FNYEAQ. CDR3 loop: CASSSGTSGTKRGDTQYF. CDR3 DNA: TGTGCCAGCAGCTCCGGGACTAGCGGGACAAAACGGGGAGATACGCAGTATTTT.

The chain links TRBV29-1 to TRBJ1-1, with unresolved D. Germline V gene data show CDR1 as SQVTM and CDR2 as ANQGSEA. This CDR3 is 9 amino acids long. V was cut by 1 base and J by 12 bases, with 6 bases left in between. CDR3 coding DNA: TGCAGCGTTGAAGCAATAACTTTCTTT. This codes for CSVEAITFF.